This is a list of T cell receptor beta chains from one sample in a study of T cells and Merkel cell carcinoma outcomes. Method: immunoSEQ multiplex PCR; TCRdb's copy keeps in-frame clones and lacks some. The table records about 3,000 clones, around 96% of them present only once. Sequenced material: tumor tissue from Merkel cell carcinoma. The receptors here all came from a human donor with Merkel cell carcinoma. The CDR3 runs from the conserved cysteine through the conserved F or W. A D gene is named only where the DNA matches it firmly.

>TRBJ1-6|NA|13|TRBV15
CATSREINSPLHF
TGTGCCACCAGCAGAGAGATTAATTCACCCCTCCACTTT
>TRBJ1-2|NA|12|TRBV28
CASSFINYGYTF
TGTGCCAGCAGTTTTATAAACTATGGCTACACCTTC
>TRBJ2-5|NA|17|TRBV28
CASKTGWGRPNQETQYF
TGTGCCAGCAAGACCGGGTGGGGGAGACCTAACCAAGAGACCCAGTACTTC
>TRBJ2-1|NA|16|TRBV7-5
CARSPIGLRSYNEQFF
TGTGCCAGAAGCCCCATTGGGCTTCGCTCCTACAATGAGCAGTTCTTC
>TRBJ1-5|TRBD1|13|TRBV6-1
CVSSATGYQPQHF
TGTGTCAGCAGTGCGACAGGGTATCAGCCCCAGCATTTT
>TRBJ2-3|NA|13|TRBV2
CASRYSRTDTQYF
TGTGCCAGCAGGTACTCAAGGACAGATACGCAGTATTTT
>TRBJ1-3|NA|14|TRBV28
CASSKISRGNTIYF
TGTGCCAGCAGTAAGATAAGTCGGGGAAACACCATATATTTT
>TRBJ2-3|TRBD2|16|TRBV4-1
CASSQEKLAGADTQYF
TGCGCCAGCAGCCAAGAAAAACTAGCGGGAGCAGATACGCAGTATTTT
>TRBJ2-4|NA|14|TRBV19
CASSIMRAKNIQYF
TGTGCCAGTAGTATTATGCGAGCCAAAAACATTCAGTACTTC
>TRBJ2-1|TRBD1|20|TRBV4-3
CASSQVWGPAGTGIYNEQFF
TGCGCCAGCAGCCAAGTATGGGGACCCGCCGGGACAGGGATTTACAATGAGCAGTTCTTC
>TRBJ1-2|NA|13|TRBV28
CASSFSGNYGYTF
TGTGCCAGCAGTTTTTCCGGTAACTATGGCTACACCTTC
>TRBJ1-1|NA|14|TRBV7-9
CASSRNRPNTEAFF
TGTGCCAGCAGCCGGAATCGACCGAACACTGAAGCTTTCTTT
>TRBJ2-5|NA|15|TRBV5-1
CASSFSGPPQTTQYF
TGCGCCAGCAGCTTCTCGGGACCCCCCCAGACGACCCAGTACTTC
>TRBJ1-5|TRBD1|15|TRBV15
CATRQGAFGNQPQHF
TGTGCCACCCGACAGGGGGCCTTTGGTAATCAGCCCCAGCATTTT
>TRBJ2-5|TRBD1|14|TRBV18
CASSPRQGKESQYF
TGTGCCAGCTCACCACGACAGGGGAAAGAGTCCCAGTACTTC
>TRBJ1-1|TRBD1|14|TRBV10-2
CASRRQGANTEAFF
TGCGCCAGCAGAAGACAGGGGGCGAACACTGAAGCTTTCTTT
>TRBJ1-1|NA|13|TRBV7-2
CASSSRIDTEAFF
TGTGCCAGCAGCTCAAGGATCGACACTGAAGCTTTCTTT
>TRBJ1-3|NA|19|TRBV7-6
CASSLIQAGTDYSGNTIYF
TGTGCCAGCAGCTTAATACAAGCCGGGACTGATTACTCTGGAAACACCATATATTTT
>TRBJ2-3|NA|14|TRBV4-2
CASAAGQLTDTQYF
TGTGCCAGCGCGGCAGGGCAACTCACAGATACGCAGTATTTT
>TRBJ2-7|NA|14|TRBV5-4
CASSLGSLSYEQYF
TGTGCCAGCAGCTTGGGCAGTCTCTCCTACGAGCAGTACTTC
>TRBJ1-1|TRBD1|13|TRBV19
CASSRQGNTEAFF
TGTGCCAGTAGTAGACAGGGAAACACTGAAGCTTTCTTT
>TRBJ2-1|NA|16|TRBV11-3
CASSPRTSIAYNEQFF
TGTGCCAGCAGCCCGCGGACATCCATAGCCTACAATGAGCAGTTCTTC
>TRBJ1-1|TRBD1|12|TRBV7-9
CASSLAGGGAFF
TGTGCCAGCAGCTTAGCAGGGGGCGGAGCTTTCTTT
>TRBJ1-1|NA|13|TRBV25-1
CASSELGRGKAFF
TGTGCCAGCAGTGAATTGGGCCGAGGAAAAGCTTTCTTT